The present T cell receptor (beta chain) was sequenced within a study of CD8+ T cells in alopecia areata. CD4+ and CD8+ T cells were sorted from PBMCs stained for CD3, CD4 and CD8. V lost 5 bases and J lost 5; bases outside the gene matches: 16. Germline assignment: CDR1 SGHVS and CDR2 FNYEAQ. This CDR3 comprises 17 residues. In this sample, this clone turned up a few times. As the sequencing template, cDNA was produced by extracting RNA and reverse transcribing it. This table comes from immunoSEQ multiplex PCR, and its TCRdb copy is limited to in-frame clones, with some not included. The sample carries 110,000 or so clones, approximately 63% recorded once.

The V gene is TRBV7-6, the J gene TRBJ2-5, with TRBD2 matching over 8 bases. This receptor was identified in a human donor in good health. The source material was CD8+ T cells sorted from blood. The CDR3 sequence is CASSPWDKRGLGETQYF. The DNA of the CDR3 is TGTGCCAGCAGCCCCTGGGACAAGCGGGGGCTGGGGGAGACCCAGTACTTC.